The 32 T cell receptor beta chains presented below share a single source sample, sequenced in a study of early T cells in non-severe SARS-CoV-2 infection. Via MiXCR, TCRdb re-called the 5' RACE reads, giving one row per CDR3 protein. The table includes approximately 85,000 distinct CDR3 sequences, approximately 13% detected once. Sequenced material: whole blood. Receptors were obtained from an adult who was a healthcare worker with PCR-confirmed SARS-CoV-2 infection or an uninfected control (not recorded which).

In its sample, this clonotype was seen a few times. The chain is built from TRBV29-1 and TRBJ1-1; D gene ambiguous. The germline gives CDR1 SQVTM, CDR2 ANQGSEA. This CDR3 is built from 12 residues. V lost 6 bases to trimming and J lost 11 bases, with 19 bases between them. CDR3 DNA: TGCAGCGTCCGTGACGGGCTGGGTGGGGCTTTCTTT. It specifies CSVRDGLGGAFF.

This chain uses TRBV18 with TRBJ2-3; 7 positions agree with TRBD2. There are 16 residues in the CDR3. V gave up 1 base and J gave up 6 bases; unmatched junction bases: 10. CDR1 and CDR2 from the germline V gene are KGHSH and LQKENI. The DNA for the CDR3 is TGTGCCAGCTCACCACTTACTAGCGCGATCGGTGATACGCAGTATTTT. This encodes CASSPLTSAIGDTQYF.

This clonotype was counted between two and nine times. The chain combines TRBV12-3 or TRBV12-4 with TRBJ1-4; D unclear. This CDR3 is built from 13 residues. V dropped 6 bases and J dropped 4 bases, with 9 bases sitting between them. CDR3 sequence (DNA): TGTGCCAGCAGCTCCCTTAGTAATGAAAAACTGTTTTTT. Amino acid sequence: CASSSLSNEKLFF.

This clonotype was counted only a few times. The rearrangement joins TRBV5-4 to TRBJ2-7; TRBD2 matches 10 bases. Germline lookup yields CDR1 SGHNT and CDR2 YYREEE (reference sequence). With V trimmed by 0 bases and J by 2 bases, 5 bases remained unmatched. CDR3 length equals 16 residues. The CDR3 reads CASSLGLAGEAYEQYF. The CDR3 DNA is TGTGCCAGCAGCTTGGGACTAGCGGGCGAAGCCTACGAGCAGTACTTC.

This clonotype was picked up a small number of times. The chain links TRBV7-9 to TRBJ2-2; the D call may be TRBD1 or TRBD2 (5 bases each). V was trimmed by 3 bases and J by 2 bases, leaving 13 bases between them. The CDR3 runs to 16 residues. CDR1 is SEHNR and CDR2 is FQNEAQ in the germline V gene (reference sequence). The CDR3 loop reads CASSFYRGPNTGELFF. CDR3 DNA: TGTGCCAGCAGCTTCTATCGGGGCCCAAACACCGGGGAGCTGTTTTTT.

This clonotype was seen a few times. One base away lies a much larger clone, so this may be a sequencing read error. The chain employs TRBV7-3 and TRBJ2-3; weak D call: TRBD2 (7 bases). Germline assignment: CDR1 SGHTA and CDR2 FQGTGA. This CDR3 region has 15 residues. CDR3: CANSSWGGRTDTQYF. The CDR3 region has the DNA TGTGCCAACAGCTCCTGGGGGGGCCGCACAGATACGCAGTATTTT. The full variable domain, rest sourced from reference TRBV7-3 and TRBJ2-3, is GAGVSQTPSNKVTEKGKYVELRCDPISGHTALYWYRQSLGQGPEFLIYFQGTGAADDSGLPNDRFFAVRPEGSVSTLKIQRTERGDSAVYLCANSSWGGRTDTQYFGPGTRLTVL.

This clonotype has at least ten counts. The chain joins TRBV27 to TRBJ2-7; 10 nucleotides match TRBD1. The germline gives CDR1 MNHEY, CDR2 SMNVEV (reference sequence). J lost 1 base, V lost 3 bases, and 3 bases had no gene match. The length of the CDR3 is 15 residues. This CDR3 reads CASSFGTGASYEQYF. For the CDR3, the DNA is TGTGCCAGCAGTTTTGGGACAGGGGCTTCCTACGAGCAGTACTTC.

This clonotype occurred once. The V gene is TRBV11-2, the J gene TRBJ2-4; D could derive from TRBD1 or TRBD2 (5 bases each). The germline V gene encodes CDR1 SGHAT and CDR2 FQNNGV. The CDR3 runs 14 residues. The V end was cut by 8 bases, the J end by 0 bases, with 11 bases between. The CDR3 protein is CASGGALAKNIQYF. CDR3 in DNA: TGTGCCAGCGGGGGAGCTTTAGCCAAAAACATTCAGTACTTC.

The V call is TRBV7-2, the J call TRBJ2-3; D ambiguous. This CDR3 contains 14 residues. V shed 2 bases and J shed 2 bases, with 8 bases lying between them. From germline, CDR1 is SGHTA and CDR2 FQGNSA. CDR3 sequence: CASSLTGYTDTQYF. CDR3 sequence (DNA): TGTGCCAGCAGCTTAACCGGGTACACAGATACGCAGTATTTT.

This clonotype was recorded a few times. The CDR3 here is CASSPTLDPGETQYF. DNA for the CDR3: TGTGCCAGCAGCCCGACCCTGGACCCCGGGGAGACCCAGTACTTC. This rearrangement joins TRBV7-9 to TRBJ2-5; D is undetermined. This CDR3 contains 15 residues. V was pared by 5 bases and J by 5 bases, with 18 bases between. The germline V gene has CDR1 SEHNR and CDR2 FQNEAQ (reference sequence).

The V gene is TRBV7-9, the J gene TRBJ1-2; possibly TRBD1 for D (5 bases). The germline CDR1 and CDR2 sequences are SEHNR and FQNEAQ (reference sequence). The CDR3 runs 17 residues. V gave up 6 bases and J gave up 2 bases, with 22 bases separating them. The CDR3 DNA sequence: TGTGCCAGCAGTTCCCCGACTCTCATGGGGGAAAACTATGGCTACACCTTC. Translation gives CASSSPTLMGENYGYTF.

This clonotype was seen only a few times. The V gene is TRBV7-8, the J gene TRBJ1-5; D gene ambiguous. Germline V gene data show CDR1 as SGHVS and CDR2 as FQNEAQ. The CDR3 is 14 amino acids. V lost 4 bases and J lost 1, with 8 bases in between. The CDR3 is CASSSSRSNQPQHF. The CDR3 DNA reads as TGTGCCAGCAGCTCATCCAGGAGCAATCAGCCCCAGCATTTT.

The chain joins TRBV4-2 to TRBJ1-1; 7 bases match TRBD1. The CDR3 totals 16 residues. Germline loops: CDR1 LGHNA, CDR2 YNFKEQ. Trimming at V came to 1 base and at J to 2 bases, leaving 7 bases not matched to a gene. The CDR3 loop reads CASSQVGDRLNTEAFF. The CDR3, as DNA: TGTGCCAGCAGCCAAGTTGGGGACAGATTAAACACTGAAGCTTTCTTT.

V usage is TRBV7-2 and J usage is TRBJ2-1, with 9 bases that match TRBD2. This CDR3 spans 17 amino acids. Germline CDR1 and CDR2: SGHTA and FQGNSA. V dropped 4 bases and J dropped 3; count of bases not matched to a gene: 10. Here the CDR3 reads CASSSPLSGRVYNEQFF. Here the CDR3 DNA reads TGTGCCAGCAGCTCCCCACTTAGCGGGAGAGTCTACAATGAGCAGTTCTTC.

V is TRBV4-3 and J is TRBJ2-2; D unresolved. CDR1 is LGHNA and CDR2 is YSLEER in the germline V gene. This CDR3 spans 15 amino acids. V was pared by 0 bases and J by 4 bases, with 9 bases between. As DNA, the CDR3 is TGCGCCAGCAGCCAAGATCCGCGGCGCACCGGGGAGCTGTTTTTT. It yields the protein CASSQDPRRTGELFF.

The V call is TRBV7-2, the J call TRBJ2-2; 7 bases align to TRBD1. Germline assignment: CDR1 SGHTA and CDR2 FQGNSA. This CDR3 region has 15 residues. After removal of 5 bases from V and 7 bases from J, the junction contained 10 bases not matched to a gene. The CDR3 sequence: CASSTRQGGVGELFF. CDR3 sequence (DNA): TGTGCCAGCAGCACCCGACAGGGTGGGGTCGGGGAGCTGTTTTTT.

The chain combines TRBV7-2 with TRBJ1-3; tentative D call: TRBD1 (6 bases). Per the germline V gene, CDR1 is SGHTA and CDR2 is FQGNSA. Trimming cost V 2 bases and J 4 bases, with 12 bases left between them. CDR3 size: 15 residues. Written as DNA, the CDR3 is TGTGCCAGCAGCTTAACAGGGCTTGAAGGAAACACCATATATTTT. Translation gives CASSLTGLEGNTIYF.

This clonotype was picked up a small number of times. The CDR3: CASSSSPWTSGYTDTQYF. CDR3 sequence (DNA): TGTGCCAGCAGCTCCTCACCCTGGACTAGCGGGTACACAGATACGCAGTATTTT. The V gene is TRBV7-2, the J gene TRBJ2-3; 11 nucleotides align to TRBD2. Trimming removed 4 bases from V and 2 bases from J; junction bases left unmatched: 11. CDR1 SGHTA and CDR2 FQGNSA come from the germline V gene. The CDR3 is made up of 18 amino acids.

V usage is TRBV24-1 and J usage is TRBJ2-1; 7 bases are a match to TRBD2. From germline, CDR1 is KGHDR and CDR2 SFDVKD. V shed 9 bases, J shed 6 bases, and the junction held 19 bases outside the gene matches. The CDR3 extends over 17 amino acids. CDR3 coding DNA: TGTGCCACCTCAGGGTCCTCATCGAGGGAGGGTCCCAATGAGCAGTTCTTC. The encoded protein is CATSGSSSREGPNEQFF.

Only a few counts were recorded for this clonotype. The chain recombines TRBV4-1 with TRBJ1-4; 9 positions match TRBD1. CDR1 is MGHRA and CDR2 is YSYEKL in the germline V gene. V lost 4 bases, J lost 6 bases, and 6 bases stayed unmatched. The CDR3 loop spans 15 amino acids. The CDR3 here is CASSPTGTGYEKLFF. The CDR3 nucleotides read TGCGCCAGCAGCCCGACCGGGACAGGGTATGAAAAACTGTTTTTT.

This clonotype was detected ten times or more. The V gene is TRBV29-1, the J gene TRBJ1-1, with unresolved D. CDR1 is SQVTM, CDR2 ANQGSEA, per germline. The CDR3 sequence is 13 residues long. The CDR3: CSVIQSMNTEAFF. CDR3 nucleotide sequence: TGCAGTGTGATACAGAGCATGAACACTGAAGCTTTCTTT.

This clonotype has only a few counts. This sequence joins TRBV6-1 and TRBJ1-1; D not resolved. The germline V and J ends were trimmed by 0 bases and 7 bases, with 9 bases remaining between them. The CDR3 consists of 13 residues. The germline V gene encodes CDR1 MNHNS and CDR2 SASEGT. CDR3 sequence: CASSEARFGEAFF. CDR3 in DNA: TGTGCCAGCAGTGAAGCTAGGTTTGGTGAAGCTTTCTTT.

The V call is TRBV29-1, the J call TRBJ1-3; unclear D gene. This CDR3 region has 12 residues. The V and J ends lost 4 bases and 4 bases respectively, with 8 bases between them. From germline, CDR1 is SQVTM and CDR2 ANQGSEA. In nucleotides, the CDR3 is TGCAGCGTTGTAGGGAGGGGAAACACCATATATTTT. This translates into CSVVGRGNTIYF.

CDR3 sequence: CASTIAASTDTQYF. The CDR3 coding sequence is TGTGCCAGCACCATAGCGGCTAGCACAGATACGCAGTATTTT. This rearrangement joins TRBV7-9 to TRBJ2-3; D is possibly TRBD2 (6 bases). The CDR3 extends over 14 amino acids. Germline CDR1 and CDR2: SEHNR and FQNEAQ (reference sequence). Trimming took 7 bases from V and 0 from J, leaving 11 bases between them.

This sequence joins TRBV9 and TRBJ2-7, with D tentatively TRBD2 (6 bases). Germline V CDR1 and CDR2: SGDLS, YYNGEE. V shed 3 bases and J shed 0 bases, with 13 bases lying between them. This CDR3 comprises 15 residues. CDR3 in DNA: TGTGCCAGCAGCGGGGGCCGGGACTTCTCCTACGAGCAGTACTTC. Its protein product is CASSGGRDFSYEQYF.

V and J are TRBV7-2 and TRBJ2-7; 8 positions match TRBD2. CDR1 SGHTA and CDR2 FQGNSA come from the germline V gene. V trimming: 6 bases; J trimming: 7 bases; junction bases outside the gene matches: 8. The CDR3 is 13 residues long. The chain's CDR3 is CASRRGLAGEQYF. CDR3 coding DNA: TGTGCCAGCAGGCGGGGGCTAGCGGGTGAGCAGTACTTC.

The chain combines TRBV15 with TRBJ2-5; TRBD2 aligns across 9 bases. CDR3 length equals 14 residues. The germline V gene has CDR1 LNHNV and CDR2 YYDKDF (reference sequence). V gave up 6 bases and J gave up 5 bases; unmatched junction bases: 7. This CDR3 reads CATRGRAGGETQYF. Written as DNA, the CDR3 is TGTGCCACCAGAGGGAGAGCGGGAGGTGAGACCCAGTACTTC.

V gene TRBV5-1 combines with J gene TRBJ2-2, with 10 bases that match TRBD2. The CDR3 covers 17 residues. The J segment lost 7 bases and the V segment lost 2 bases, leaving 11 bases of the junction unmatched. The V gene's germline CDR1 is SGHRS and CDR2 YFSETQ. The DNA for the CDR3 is TGCGCCAGCAGCTTAGAACCGGGACTAGCGTCTGGCGGGGAGCTGTTTTTT. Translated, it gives CASSLEPGLASGGELFF. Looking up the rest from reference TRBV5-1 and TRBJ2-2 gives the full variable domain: KAGVTQTPRYLIKTRGQQVTLSCSPISGHRSVSWYQQTPGQGLQFLFEYFSETQRNKGNFPGRFSGRQFSNSRSEMNVSTLELGDSALYLCASSLEPGLASGGELFFGEGSRLTVL.

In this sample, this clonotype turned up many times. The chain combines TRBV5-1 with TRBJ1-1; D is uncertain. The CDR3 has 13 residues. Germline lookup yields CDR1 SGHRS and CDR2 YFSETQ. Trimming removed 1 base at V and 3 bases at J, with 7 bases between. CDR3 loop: CASSLKLDTEAFF. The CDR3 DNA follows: TGCGCCAGCAGCTTGAAGTTGGACACTGAAGCTTTCTTT.

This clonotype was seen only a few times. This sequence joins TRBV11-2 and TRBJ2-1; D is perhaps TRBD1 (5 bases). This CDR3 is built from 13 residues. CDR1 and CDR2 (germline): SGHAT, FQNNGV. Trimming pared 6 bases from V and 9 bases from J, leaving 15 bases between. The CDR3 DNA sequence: TGTGCCAGCAGTCTCGACTGGGGCGGTGAGCAGTTCTTC. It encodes CASSLDWGGEQFF.

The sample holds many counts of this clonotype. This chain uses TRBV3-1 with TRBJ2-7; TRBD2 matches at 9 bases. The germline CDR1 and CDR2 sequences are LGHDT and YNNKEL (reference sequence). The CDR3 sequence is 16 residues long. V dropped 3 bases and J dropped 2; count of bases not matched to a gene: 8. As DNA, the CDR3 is TGTGCCAGCAGCCATCTGATAGCGGGAGAGACCTACGAGCAGTACTTC. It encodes CASSHLIAGETYEQYF.

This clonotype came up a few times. The CDR3 loop is CASSPWAGLEVSEQFF. CDR3 DNA sequence: TGTGCCAGCAGCCCATGGGCAGGACTAGAGGTCAGTGAGCAGTTCTTC. This rearrangement joins TRBV7-3 to TRBJ2-1, with 7 nucleotides matching TRBD2. This CDR3 has 16 amino acids. Germline V gives CDR1 SGHTA, CDR2 FQGTGA. V trimming: 5 bases; J trimming: 9 bases; junction bases outside the gene matches: 16. Drawing the rest from reference TRBV7-3 and TRBJ2-1, the complete variable domain is GAGVSQTPSNKVTEKGKYVELRCDPISGHTALYWYRQSLGQGPEFLIYFQGTGAADDSGLPNDRFFAVRPEGSVSTLKIQRTERGDSAVYLCASSPWAGLEVSEQFFGPGTRLTVL.